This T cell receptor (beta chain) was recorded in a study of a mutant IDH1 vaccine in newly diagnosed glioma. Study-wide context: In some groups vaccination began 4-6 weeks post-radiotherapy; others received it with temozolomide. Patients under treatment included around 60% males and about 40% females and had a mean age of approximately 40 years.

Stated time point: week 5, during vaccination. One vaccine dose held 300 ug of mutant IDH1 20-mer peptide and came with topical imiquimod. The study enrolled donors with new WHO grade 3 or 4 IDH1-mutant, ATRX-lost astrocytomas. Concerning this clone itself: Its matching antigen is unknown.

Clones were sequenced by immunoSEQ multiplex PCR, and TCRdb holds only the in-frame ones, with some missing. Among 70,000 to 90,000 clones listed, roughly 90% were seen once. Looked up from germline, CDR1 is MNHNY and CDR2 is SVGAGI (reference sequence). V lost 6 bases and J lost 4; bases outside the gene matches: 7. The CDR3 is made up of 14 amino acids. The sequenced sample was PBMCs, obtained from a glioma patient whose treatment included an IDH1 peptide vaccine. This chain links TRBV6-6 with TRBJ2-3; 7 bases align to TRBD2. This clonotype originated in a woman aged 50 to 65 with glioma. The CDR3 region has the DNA TGTGCCAGCAGAAGGGCGGGAGAGGCAGATACGCAGTATTTT. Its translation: CASRRAGEADTQYF.